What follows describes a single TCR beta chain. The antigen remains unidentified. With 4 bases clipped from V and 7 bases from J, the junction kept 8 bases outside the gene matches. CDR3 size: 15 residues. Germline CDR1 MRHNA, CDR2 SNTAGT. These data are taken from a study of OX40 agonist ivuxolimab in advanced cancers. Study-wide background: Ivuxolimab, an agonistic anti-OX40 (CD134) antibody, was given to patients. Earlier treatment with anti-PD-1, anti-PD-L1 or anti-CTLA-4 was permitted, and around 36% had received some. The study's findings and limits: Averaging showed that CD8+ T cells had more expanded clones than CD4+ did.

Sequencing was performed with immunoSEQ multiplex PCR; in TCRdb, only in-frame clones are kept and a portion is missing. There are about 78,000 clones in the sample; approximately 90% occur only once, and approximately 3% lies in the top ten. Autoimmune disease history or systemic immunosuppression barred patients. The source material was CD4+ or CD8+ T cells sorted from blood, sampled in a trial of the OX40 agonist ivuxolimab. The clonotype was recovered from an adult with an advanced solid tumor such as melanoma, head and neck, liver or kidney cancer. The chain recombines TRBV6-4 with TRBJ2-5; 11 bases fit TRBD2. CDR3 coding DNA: TGTGCCAGCAGTGGACTAGCGGGGCCCCGAGGGACCCAGTACTTC. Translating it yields CASSGLAGPRGTQYF.